A selection of T cell receptor beta chains follows, all from one sample in a study of CD8 T cells in ankylosing spondylitis. Each CDR3 protein is one row after TCRdb ran MiXCR on the 5' RACE reads. The table shows around 480,000 distinct CDR3 sequences, with 15% to 20% occurring only once. The material sequenced was blood, either unsorted or a sorted T cell fraction (not recorded which). The receptors stem from a male donor with ankylosing spondylitis. The CDR3 runs from the conserved cysteine through the conserved F or W. D genes are given only for firm matches. Where a row states a size, it is once, few, many or the class of an expanded clone; other rows omit it.

j_call v_call d_call clone_size cdr3_aa cdr3_nt
TRBJ2-1 TRBV16 TRBD2 NA CASSRKRENEQFF TGTGCCAGCAGCCGAAAGCGGGAGAATGAGCAGTTCTTC
TRBJ2-5 TRBV24-1 NA few CATSDLETQYF TGTGCCACCAGTGATTTGGAGACCCAGTACTTC
TRBJ2-7 TRBV25-1 NA few CASSTDGGSSYEQYF TGTGCCAGCAGTACCGACGGGGGTAGCTCCTACGAGCAGTACTTC
TRBJ1-1 TRBV6-1 TRBD1 few CASSKTGENTEAFF TGTGCCAGCTCTAAGACAGGGGAGAACACTGAAGCTTTCTTT
TRBJ2-5 TRBV3-1 NA NA CASSPPRGTQYF TGTGCCAGCAGCCCCCCGAGGGGGACCCAGTACTTC
TRBJ1-2 TRBV5-1 TRBD1 NA CASSLDDRDVSGYTF TGCGCCAGCAGCTTGGACGACAGGGATGTGAGCGGCTACACCTTC
TRBJ2-3 TRBV7-2 TRBD2 NA CASSRGGLNVDTQYF TGTGCCAGCAGCCGCGGGGGGCTGAACGTAGATACGCAGTATTTT
TRBJ1-4 TRBV5-6 NA few CASSSTRDKTNEKLFF TGTGCCAGCAGCTCGACCCGGGACAAAACTAATGAAAAACTGTTTTTT
TRBJ2-4 TRBV24-1 NA few CATSDFETLAKNIQYF TGTGCCACCAGTGATTTTGAGACACTAGCCAAAAACATTCAGTACTTC
TRBJ1-1 TRBV7-2 NA few CASSLAPLNTEAFF TGTGCCAGCAGCTTAGCGCCCTTGAACACTGAAGCTTTCTTT
TRBJ1-6 TRBV9 NA NA CASSVDKEGDSPFHF TGTGCCAGCAGCGTAGATAAGGAGGGTGACTCACCCTTCCACTTT
TRBJ2-7 TRBV28 NA NA CATRGHLPYEQYF TGTGCCACCCGGGGACACCTCCCGTACGAGCAGTACTTC
TRBJ2-1 TRBV24-1 NA few CATSDWSDNNEQFF TGTGCCACCAGTGATTGGTCAGATAACAATGAGCAGTTCTTC
TRBJ1-6 TRBV20-1 TRBD1 few CSAGTGANSPLHF TGCAGTGCTGGGACAGGGGCTAATTCACCCCTCCACTTT
TRBJ1-1 TRBV6-4 TRBD1 NA CASSDSTGRAFF TGTGCCAGCAGTGACTCGACAGGGAGAGCTTTCTTT
TRBJ2-3 TRBV4-1 NA NA CASSQGPDTDTQYF TGCGCCAGCAGCCAAGGTCCAGACACAGATACGCAGTATTTT
TRBJ2-6 TRBV29-1 NA many CSVQEAFSGANVLTF TGCAGCGTACAGGAGGCGTTCTCTGGGGCCAACGTCCTGACTTTC
TRBJ2-5 TRBV5-1 TRBD1 NA CASSLGQGTRRETQYF TGCGCCAGCAGCTTGGGACAGGGGACCCGGAGGGAGACCCAGTACTTC
TRBJ2-1 TRBV7-3 NA few CASSSHRDDEQFF TGTGCCAGCAGCTCTCACAGGGACGATGAGCAGTTCTTC
TRBJ1-2 TRBV27 NA NA CASSLSGGPVFFGYTF TGTGCCAGCAGTTTATCAGGGGGACCAGTATTTTTTGGCTACACCTTC
TRBJ2-2 TRBV21-1 NA few CASRQQGNTGELFF TGTGCCAGCCGCCAACAGGGGAACACCGGGGAGCTGTTTTTT
TRBJ2-3 TRBV12-3/TRBV12-4 NA NA CASRSSGTDTQYF TGTGCCAGCAGGTCTAGCGGCACAGATACGCAGTATTTT
TRBJ1-2 TRBV6-1 NA few CASTPTGNYGYTF TGTGCCAGCACTCCAACAGGGAACTATGGCTACACCTTC
TRBJ2-2 TRBV11-2 TRBD1 NA CASSLDRSNTGELFF TGTGCCAGCAGCTTGGACAGGTCGAACACCGGGGAGCTGTTTTTT
TRBJ2-1 TRBV4-2 NA NA CASSQEGEQFF TGTGCCAGCAGCCAAGAAGGGGAGCAGTTCTTC
TRBJ2-7 TRBV7-8 TRBD1 few CASSWGQTGEQYF TGTGCCAGCAGCTGGGGACAGACGGGCGAGCAGTACTTC
TRBJ1-5 TRBV12-3/TRBV12-4 NA NA CASSLADRYSNQPQHF TGTGCCAGCAGTTTAGCGGACAGATATAGCAATCAGCCCCAGCATTTT
TRBJ2-7 TRBV4-1 TRBD1 NA CASSRGEQGDRYF TGCGCCAGCAGCCGGGGGGAACAGGGGGATCGGTACTTC
TRBJ2-3 TRBV10-3 NA few CAISLAADTQYF TGTGCCATCAGCCTTGCGGCAGATACGCAGTATTTT
TRBJ1-1 TRBV12-3/TRBV12-4 NA few CASSPPRAGDKYTEAFF TGTGCCAGCAGTCCACCCCGGGCAGGGGATAAGTACACTGAAGCTTTCTTT
TRBJ2-7 TRBV27 NA few CASSIGLGYEQYF TGTGCCAGCAGTATCGGACTGGGCTACGAGCAGTACTTC
TRBJ2-1 TRBV20-1 TRBD1 few CSASKVDRGVNEQFF TGCAGTGCCAGCAAGGTGGACAGGGGTGTCAATGAGCAGTTCTTC
TRBJ2-6 TRBV5-1 NA NA CASSLARGSGANVLTF TGCGCCAGCAGCTTGGCTAGGGGATCTGGGGCCAACGTCCTGACTTTC
TRBJ1-2 TRBV6-1 NA NA CASNPRGHYGYTF TGTGCCAGCAATCCCAGGGGTCACTATGGCTACACCTTC
TRBJ2-7 TRBV4-1 NA few CASSPTGRRSYEQYF TGCGCCAGCAGCCCGACAGGGAGGAGGTCCTACGAGCAGTACTTC
TRBJ1-1 TRBV6-1 NA NA CASSTGHSGTEAFF TGTGCCAGCAGTACGGGACATTCGGGCACTGAAGCTTTCTTT
TRBJ1-6 TRBV20-1 TRBD1 few CSARDSGQSSPLHF TGCAGTGCTAGAGATTCGGGACAGAGTTCACCCCTCCACTTT
TRBJ1-1 TRBV27 NA NA CATQQGLDHTEAFF TGTGCCACACAACAGGGACTGGATCACACTGAAGCTTTCTTT
TRBJ2-5 TRBV28 NA few CASSLSGSEETQYF TGTGCCAGCAGTTTGTCAGGGAGTGAAGAGACCCAGTACTTC
TRBJ2-1 TRBV15 NA NA CATSRTNVVNEQFF TGTGCCACCAGCAGAACGAATGTAGTCAATGAGCAGTTCTTC
TRBJ2-2 TRBV6-2/TRBV6-3 NA few CASRTLPNTGELFF TGTGCCAGCAGGACACTCCCGAACACCGGGGAGCTGTTTTTT
TRBJ2-7 TRBV19 TRBD2 NA CASSSGTSGRWEQYF TGTGCCAGTAGTTCCGGGACTAGCGGTCGGTGGGAGCAGTACTTC
TRBJ2-7 TRBV12-3/TRBV12-4 NA few CASTSGYEQYF TGTGCCAGCACCTCCGGCTACGAGCAGTACTTC
TRBJ2-7 TRBV4-2 TRBD1 few CASSTSPGQGVIYEQYF TGTGCCAGCAGCACCTCTCCGGGACAGGGAGTTATCTACGAGCAGTACTTC
TRBJ2-3 TRBV20-1 NA few CSALSPRGKTDTQYF TGCAGTGCCCTCTCCCCCAGAGGGAAGACAGATACGCAGTATTTT
TRBJ1-2 TRBV13 NA NA CASTTPRLGGYTF TGTGCCAGCACGACCCCCCGGTTGGGTGGCTACACCTTC
TRBJ2-1 TRBV5-1 NA many CASSTQTGQTYNEQFF TGCGCCAGCAGCACCCAGACAGGCCAGACATACAATGAGCAGTTCTTC
TRBJ2-3 TRBV3-1 NA many CASSQAGSTDTQYF TGTGCCAGCAGCCAAGCGGGAAGCACAGATACGCAGTATTTT